Listed here are 20 T cell receptor beta chains from one sample, sequenced in a study of CD8 T cells in ankylosing spondylitis (dated by TCRdb to 2016 to 2017). Library preparation employed 5' RACE. Sequencing was carried out with an Illumina HiSeq 2500. TCRdb redid the processing of the public reads, applying fastp at Q25 and MiXCR, and retained in-frame beta chains. CDR3 protein sequences are deduplicated, and each keeps its most common genes and DNA. For this sample the table gives 150,000 to 200,000 distinct CDR3 sequences, of which about 18% were detected only once. Around 4% of the sample comes from the top ten. Sequenced sample: blood, either unsorted or a sorted T cell fraction (not recorded which). The receptors originated from a male donor aged 10-35 years with ankylosing spondylitis or in good health (not recorded which). Donor details come from another sample of the same person, matched by shared clones.

This clonotype came up many times. This chain uses TRBV10-3 with TRBJ2-3; a possible D gene is TRBD1 (6 bases). CDR3 length: 14 residues. V gave up 2 bases and J gave up 3 bases, with 9 bases separating them. The germline gives CDR1 ENHRY, CDR2 SYGVKD. The CDR3 spells CAISEGGRTDTQYF. CDR3 bases: TGTGCCATCAGTGAGGGGGGCCGGACAGATACGCAGTATTTT.

The CDR3 sequence is CASSLGSNMNTEAFF. The CDR3 DNA reads as TGCGCCAGCAGCTTGGGTAGCAACATGAACACTGAAGCTTTCTTT. The V call is TRBV5-1, the J call TRBJ1-1; unclear D gene. CDR3 length equals 15 residues. Deletions cut 0 bases from V and 0 bases from J, with 9 bases between. Germline assignment: CDR1 SGHRS and CDR2 YFSETQ. Combining the CDR3 with reference TRBV5-1 and TRBJ1-1 gives the whole variable domain KAGVTQTPRYLIKTRGQQVTLSCSPISGHRSVSWYQQTPGQGLQFLFEYFSETQRNKGNFPGRFSGRQFSNSRSEMNVSTLELGDSALYLCASSLGSNMNTEAFFGQGTRLTVV.

V is TRBV15 and J is TRBJ2-3, with 10 positions matching TRBD2. V was clipped by 0 bases and J by 5 bases; unmatched bases: 8. CDR3 size: 17 residues. Per the germline V gene, CDR1 is LNHNV and CDR2 is YYDKDF (reference sequence). CDR3 sequence (DNA): TGTGCCACCAGCAGAGATAGAAGGGGACTAGCGTTAGATACGCAGTATTTT. This translates into CATSRDRRGLALDTQYF.

The chain recombines TRBV4-3 with TRBJ2-2; the D gene is possibly TRBD2 (6 bases). Trimming pared 0 bases from V and 1 base from J, leaving 9 bases between. The length of the CDR3 is 16 residues. Germline CDR1 reads LGHNA; CDR2 reads YSLEER. CDR3 in DNA: TGCGCCAGCAGCCAAGACTGGAGGGGGAACACCGGGGAGCTGTTTTTT. Translated, it gives CASSQDWRGNTGELFF.

The sample holds many counts of this clonotype. The chain uses TRBV12-3 or TRBV12-4 and TRBJ1-3, with D possibly TRBD1 on 6 matching bases. The CDR3 extends over 15 amino acids. The V gene lost 5 bases and the J gene lost 2 bases, with 13 bases spanning the gap. The CDR3 spells CASSKPDRTGNTIYF. The CDR3, as DNA: TGTGCCAGCAGTAAACCTGACAGGACTGGAAACACCATATATTTT.

Ten or more counts support this clonotype. The chain recombines TRBV12-3 or TRBV12-4 with TRBJ1-2, with a weak D call TRBD1 (5 bases). Trimming took off 6 bases at V and 0 bases at J, with 8 bases between the two ends. The CDR3 length is 13 residues. The CDR3 reads CASSPTANYGYTF. The DNA for the CDR3 is TGTGCCAGCAGCCCGACAGCTAACTATGGCTACACCTTC.

This clonotype was observed many times. The V gene is TRBV29-1, the J gene TRBJ1-1; the D gene is possibly TRBD1 (5 bases). Germline loops: CDR1 SQVTM, CDR2 ANQGSEA. This CDR3 has 14 residues. V lost 7 bases and J lost 7, with 22 bases in between. The CDR3 nucleotides are TGCAGCGCCTCCGGGGGAGGCCTAAAGAGTGAAGCTTTCTTT. Translating gives CSASGGGLKSEAFF.

Many counts were recorded for this clonotype. The rearrangement joins TRBV5-5 to TRBJ2-1, with TRBD2 matching 7 bases. V gave up 1 base and J gave up 0 bases; unmatched junction bases: 4. CDR1 and CDR2 (germline): SGHKS, YYEKEE (reference sequence). This CDR3 contains 16 residues. CDR3 in DNA: TGTGCCAGCAGCTTGTCGGCGGGAGCCTCCTACAATGAGCAGTTCTTC. Its translation: CASSLSAGASYNEQFF.

Only a few counts were recorded for this clonotype. The chain has TRBV20-1 and TRBJ1-5; D perhaps matches TRBD1 (5 bases). The CDR3 loop spans 13 amino acids. The germline CDR1 and CDR2 sequences are DFQATT and SNEGSKA (reference sequence). V was trimmed by 0 bases and J by 7 bases, leaving 10 bases between them. The CDR3 DNA reads as TGCAGTGCTAGAGAGGGAGGGGTCCAGCCCCAGCATTTT. Residues: CSAREGGVQPQHF.

This clonotype was picked up many times. The J gene is TRBJ2-7, the V gene TRBV6-5; D assignment may be TRBD1 or TRBD2 (5 bases each). Germline values: CDR1 MNHEY, CDR2 SVGAGI. The CDR3 runs to 14 residues. The V end was cut by 6 bases, the J end by 2 bases, with 14 bases between. The chain's CDR3 is CASSRDRITYEQYF. CDR3 sequence (DNA): TGTGCCAGCAGCCGGGACCGAATTACCTACGAGCAGTACTTC.

This clonotype was found a few times. This chain joins TRBV20-1 and TRBJ2-3, with D tentatively TRBD1 or TRBD2 (6 bases each). Per the germline V gene, CDR1 is DFQATT and CDR2 is SNEGSKA (reference sequence). V was cut by 2 bases and J by 0 bases, with 9 bases left in between. This CDR3 has 14 residues. This chain's CDR3 is CSARQGTSTDTQYF. The CDR3 DNA is TGCAGTGCTAGACAGGGGACTAGCACAGATACGCAGTATTTT.

This clonotype has a count of ten or more. V usage is TRBV30 and J usage is TRBJ2-7; D unclear. CDR3 length equals 12 residues. Trimming left V 1 base short and J 7 bases short, with 11 bases between. Germline CDR1 GTSNPN, CDR2 SVGIG (reference sequence). CDR3 protein: CAWSESFIEQYF. For the CDR3, the DNA is TGTGCCTGGAGTGAGTCATTCATAGAGCAGTACTTC. Variable domain in full (rest from reference TRBV30 and TRBJ2-7): SQTIHQWPATLVQPVGSPLSLECTVEGTSNPNLYWYRQAAGRGLQLLFYSVGIGQISSEVPQNLSASRPQDRQFILSSKKLLLSDSGFYLCAWSESFIEQYFGPGTRLTVT.

The rearrangement joins TRBV6-6 to TRBJ2-5; D gene ambiguous. The V gene lost 0 bases and the J gene lost 5 bases, with 10 bases spanning the gap. CDR3 length: 14 amino acids. Germline assignment: CDR1 MNHNY and CDR2 SVGAGI (reference sequence). CDR3 nucleotides: TGTGCCAGCAGTTACTCGAGGTTTTCGGAGACCCAGTACTTC. Amino acid sequence: CASSYSRFSETQYF.

The rearrangement uses TRBV11-2 and TRBJ2-7; TRBD2 aligns across 10 bases. CDR1 and CDR2 from the germline V gene are SGHAT and FQNNGV. Unmatched junction bases numbered 13, after V lost 3 bases and J lost 2 bases. CDR3 size: 18 residues. As DNA, the CDR3 is TGTGCCAGCAGCTTTTATGGCAAAGGACTAGCGGCGACCTACGAGCAGTACGTC. Translating gives CASSFYGKGLAATYEQYV.

At least ten counts were recorded for this clonotype. The rearrangement uses TRBV20-1 and TRBJ2-2; D possibly corresponds to TRBD2 (6 bases). CDR3 size: 16 residues. V was shortened by 6 bases and J by 4 bases, with 21 bases between the two germline ends. Per germline, CDR1 DFQATT and CDR2 SNEGSKA (reference sequence). The CDR3 reads CSAGPRASVGTGELFF. The CDR3 DNA reads as TGCAGTGCCGGGCCCCGCGCTAGCGTGGGCACCGGGGAGCTGTTTTTT.

This clonotype was detected ten times or more. This chain connects TRBV20-1 to TRBJ1-1; no firm D call. Trimming pared 5 bases from V and 5 bases from J, leaving 24 bases between. Germline CDR1 and CDR2: DFQATT and SNEGSKA (reference sequence). The CDR3 totals 16 residues. DNA for the CDR3: TGCAGTGCTGGCTCGCGGGCGGAGAGGGAAAGTACTGAAGCTTTCTTT. This gives the protein CSAGSRAERESTEAFF.

This clonotype was counted many times. The chain uses TRBV4-3 and TRBJ2-4, with D perhaps TRBD2 (7 bases). V lost 2 bases to trimming and J lost 10 bases, with 24 bases between them. Per germline, CDR1 LGHNA and CDR2 YSLEER. The CDR3 totals 17 residues. The CDR3 spells CASSQSPLAERTEIQYF. In DNA, the CDR3 is TGCGCCAGCAGCCAAAGTCCCCTAGCGGAGCGGACAGAAATTCAGTACTTC.

This clonotype was observed at least ten times. The CDR3 protein is CSARSGQVNTEAFF. The DNA for the CDR3 is TGCAGTGCTAGAAGTGGTCAGGTGAACACTGAAGCTTTCTTT. The chain uses TRBV20-1 and TRBJ1-1; D remains ambiguous. Germline values: CDR1 DFQATT, CDR2 SNEGSKA (reference sequence). The CDR3 consists of 14 residues. V lost 2 bases and J lost 0, with 10 bases in between.

This clonotype has at least ten counts. The rearrangement joins TRBV4-2 to TRBJ2-7; 10 bases are a match to TRBD1. Trimming took 1 base from V and 5 from J; bases not matched to a gene: 5. This CDR3 is 15 amino acids long. Germline loops: CDR1 LGHNA, CDR2 YNFKEQ. In DNA form, the CDR3 reads TGTGCCAGCAGCCAAGGAGGGGACAGGGGCCACGAGCAGTACTTC. Protein sequence: CASSQGGDRGHEQYF.

In its sample, this clonotype was seen many times. The chain uses TRBV4-3 and TRBJ2-1; D is uncertain. The germline V and J ends were trimmed by 0 bases and 7 bases, with 10 bases remaining between them. From germline, CDR1 is LGHNA and CDR2 YSLEER. There are 14 residues in the CDR3. The CDR3 is CASSQDRAPNEQFF. The CDR3 bases are TGCGCCAGCAGCCAAGATCGAGCGCCTAATGAGCAGTTCTTC.